This entry concerns a single T cell receptor (beta chain). The target antigen is unknown. Germline V lookup: CDR1 SGHDN, CDR2 FVKESK. V lost 1 base, J lost 4 bases, and 12 bases stayed unmatched. The CDR3 is 17 amino acids. This specimen comes from a study of cytomegalovirus exposure and HLA in healthy donors. Study results and limitations: The majority of CMV-associated TCR beta chains were reported as apparently HLA-restricted in a later analysis. Across donors, most TCRs were seen rarely, yet some public ones were widespread.

PCR amplification relied on 60 Vbeta primers (plus 13 Jbeta primers). Sequencing was performed with immunoSEQ multiplex PCR; in TCRdb, only in-frame clones are kept and a portion is missing. This sample's clone table lists 100,000 or so clones. What was sequenced was PBMCs. J is TRBJ1-2 and V is TRBV14, with 7 bases lining up with TRBD1. This clonotype was sampled from a man aged 45-65 years in good health and CMV-seronegative. The chain's CDR3 is CASSQGTGPGYGYGYTF. CDR3 bases: TGTGCCAGCAGCCAAGGGACAGGTCCGGGCTACGGCTATGGCTACACCTTC.